This T cell receptor beta chain was observed in a study of blood T cell repertoires in COVID-19. Produced via immunoSEQ multiplex PCR; TCRdb's table is partial and in-frame only. The sample records 150,000 to 200,000 clones, about 80% being singletons. This clone was seen more than once but under ten times. Germline-derived CDR1 and CDR2 are SEHNR and FQNEAQ (reference sequence). The CDR3 loop spans 15 amino acids. V lost 5 bases, J lost 4 bases, and 17 bases lay in between. Sequenced material: PBMCs or T cells enriched from blood (not recorded which). This clonotype originated in a man aged 45-65 years who had recovered from COVID-19. This rearrangement joins TRBV7-9 to TRBJ1-1; no clear D. The DNA for the CDR3 is TGTGCCAGCAGCCCGCAAGCGGGTCCGGTCACTGAAGCTTTCTTT. Translated: CASSPQAGPVTEAFF.